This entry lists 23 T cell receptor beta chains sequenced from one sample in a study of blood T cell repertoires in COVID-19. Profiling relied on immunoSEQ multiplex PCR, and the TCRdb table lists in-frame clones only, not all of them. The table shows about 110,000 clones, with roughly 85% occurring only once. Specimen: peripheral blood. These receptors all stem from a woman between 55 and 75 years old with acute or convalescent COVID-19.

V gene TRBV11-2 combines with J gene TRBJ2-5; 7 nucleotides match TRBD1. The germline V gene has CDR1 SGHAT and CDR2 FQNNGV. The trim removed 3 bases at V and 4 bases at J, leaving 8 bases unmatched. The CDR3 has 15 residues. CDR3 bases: TGTGCCAGCAGCTTCCAGGGGGAGAGTCGAGAGACCCAGTACTTC. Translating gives CASSFQGESRETQYF.

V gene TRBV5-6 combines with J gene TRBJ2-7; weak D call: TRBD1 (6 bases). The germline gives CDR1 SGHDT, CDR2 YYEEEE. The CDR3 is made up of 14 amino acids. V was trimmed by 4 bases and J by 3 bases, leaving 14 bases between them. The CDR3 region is CASSPPRDNYEQYF. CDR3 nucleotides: TGTGCCAGCAGCCCTCCCCGGGACAACTACGAGCAGTACTTC.

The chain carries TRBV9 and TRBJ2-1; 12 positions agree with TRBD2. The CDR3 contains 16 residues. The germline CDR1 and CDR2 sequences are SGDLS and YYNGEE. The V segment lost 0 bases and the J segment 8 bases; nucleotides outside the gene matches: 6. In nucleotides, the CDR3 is TGTGCCAGCAGCGTAGAGGGGACTAGCGGGTTCTATGAGCAGTTCTTC. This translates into CASSVEGTSGFYEQFF.

CDR3: CSANIDTQYF. CDR3 DNA: TGCAGTGCTAATATAGATACGCAGTATTTT. The chain combines TRBV20-1 with TRBJ2-3, with D uncertain. The CDR3 is made up of 10 amino acids. The germline V gene encodes CDR1 DFQATT and CDR2 SNEGSKA (reference sequence). The V and J ends lost 4 bases and 5 bases respectively, with 4 bases between them.

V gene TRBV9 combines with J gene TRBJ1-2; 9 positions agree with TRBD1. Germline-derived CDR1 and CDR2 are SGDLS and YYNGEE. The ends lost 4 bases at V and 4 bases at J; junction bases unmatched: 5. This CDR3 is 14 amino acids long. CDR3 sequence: CASSPGQGAYGYTF. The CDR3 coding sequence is TGTGCCAGCAGCCCGGGACAGGGAGCCTATGGCTACACCTTC.

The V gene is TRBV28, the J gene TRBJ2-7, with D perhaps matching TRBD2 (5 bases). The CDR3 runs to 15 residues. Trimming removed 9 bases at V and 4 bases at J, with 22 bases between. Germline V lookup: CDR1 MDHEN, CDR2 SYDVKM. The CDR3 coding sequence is TGTGCCAGTTCTACAGTCAGCGGAAAGGCGTACGAGCAGTACTTC. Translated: CASSTVSGKAYEQYF.

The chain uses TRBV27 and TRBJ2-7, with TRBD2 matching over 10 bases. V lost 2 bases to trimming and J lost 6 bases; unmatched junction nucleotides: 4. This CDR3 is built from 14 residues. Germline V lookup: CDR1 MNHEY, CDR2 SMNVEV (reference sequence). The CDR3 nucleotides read TGTGCCAGCAGTTTAAGGCTAGCGGGAGTCGAGCAGTACTTC. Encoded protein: CASSLRLAGVEQYF.

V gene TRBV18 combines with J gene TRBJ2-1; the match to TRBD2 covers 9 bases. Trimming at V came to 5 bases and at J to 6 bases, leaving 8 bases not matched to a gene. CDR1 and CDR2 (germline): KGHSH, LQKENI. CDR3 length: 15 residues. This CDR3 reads CASSMPGLASNEQFF. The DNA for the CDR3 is TGTGCCAGCTCAATGCCGGGACTAGCATCCAATGAGCAGTTCTTC.

Here the CDR3 reads CASSEGEGMNTDTQYF. The CDR3 nucleotides read TGTGCCAGCAGCGAGGGGGAGGGGATGAACACAGATACGCAGTATTTT. The chain links TRBV9 to TRBJ2-3; D is possibly TRBD2 (7 bases). This CDR3 has 16 amino acids. The germline V and J ends were trimmed by 3 bases and 2 bases, with 16 bases remaining between them. Per the germline V gene, CDR1 is SGDLS and CDR2 is YYNGEE.

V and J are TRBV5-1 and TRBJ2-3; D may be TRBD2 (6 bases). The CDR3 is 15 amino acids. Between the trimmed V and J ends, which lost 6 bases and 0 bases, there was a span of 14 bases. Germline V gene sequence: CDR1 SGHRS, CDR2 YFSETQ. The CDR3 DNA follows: TGCGCCAGCACCCCGGGCGGGGCGAGCACAGATACGCAGTATTTT. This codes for CASTPGGASTDTQYF.

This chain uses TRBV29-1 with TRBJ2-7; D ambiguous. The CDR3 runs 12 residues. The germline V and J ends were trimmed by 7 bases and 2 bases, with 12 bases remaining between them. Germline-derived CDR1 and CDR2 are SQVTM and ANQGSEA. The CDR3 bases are TGCAGCGCTGCAACAGTAACCTACGAGCAGTACTTC. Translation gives CSAATVTYEQYF.

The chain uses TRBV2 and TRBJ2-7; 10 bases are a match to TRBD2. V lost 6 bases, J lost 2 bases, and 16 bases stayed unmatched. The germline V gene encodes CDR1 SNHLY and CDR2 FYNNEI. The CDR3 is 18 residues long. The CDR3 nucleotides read TGTGCCAGCAGCGCCCAGCCGCCTCTAGCGGGGGACACCTACGAGCAGTACTTC. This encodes CASSAQPPLAGDTYEQYF. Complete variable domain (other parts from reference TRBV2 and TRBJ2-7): EPEVTQTPSHQVTQMGQEVILRCVPISNHLYFYWYRQILGQKVEFLVSFYNNEISEKSEIFDDQFSVERPDGSNFTLKIRSTKLEDSAMYFCASSAQPPLAGDTYEQYFGPGTRLTVT.

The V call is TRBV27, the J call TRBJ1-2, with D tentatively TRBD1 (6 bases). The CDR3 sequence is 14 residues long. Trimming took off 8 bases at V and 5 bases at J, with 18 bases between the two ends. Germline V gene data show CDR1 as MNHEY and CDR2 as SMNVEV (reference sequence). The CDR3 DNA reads TGTGCCAGCTCCCCGGGAACAGGGAAATATGGCTACACCTTC. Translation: CASSPGTGKYGYTF.

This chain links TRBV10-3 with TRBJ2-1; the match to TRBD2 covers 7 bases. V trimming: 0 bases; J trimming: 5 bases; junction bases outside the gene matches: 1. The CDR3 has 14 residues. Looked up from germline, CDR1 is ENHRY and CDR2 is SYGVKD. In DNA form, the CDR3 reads TGTGCCATCAGTGAGTCGGGGGGGGACAATGAGCAGTTCTTC. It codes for CAISESGGDNEQFF.

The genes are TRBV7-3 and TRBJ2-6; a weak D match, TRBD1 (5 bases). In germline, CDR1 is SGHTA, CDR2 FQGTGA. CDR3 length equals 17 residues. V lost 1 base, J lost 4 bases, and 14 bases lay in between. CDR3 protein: CASSLNSRAAGANVLTF. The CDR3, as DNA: TGTGCCAGCAGCTTAAACTCCAGGGCAGCCGGGGCCAACGTCCTGACTTTC.

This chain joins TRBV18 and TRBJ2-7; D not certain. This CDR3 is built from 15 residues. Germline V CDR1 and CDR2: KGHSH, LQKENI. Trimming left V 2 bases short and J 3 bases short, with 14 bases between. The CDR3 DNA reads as TGTGCCAGCTCACCAACCCAGAATTCTCTCTACGAGCAGTACTTC. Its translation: CASSPTQNSLYEQYF.

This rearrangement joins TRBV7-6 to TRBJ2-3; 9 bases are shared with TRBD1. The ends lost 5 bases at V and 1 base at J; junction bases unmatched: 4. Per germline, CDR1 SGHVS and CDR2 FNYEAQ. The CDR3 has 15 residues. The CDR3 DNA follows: TGTGCCAGCAGCGTGAACAGGGGGCGCACAGATACGCAGTATTTT. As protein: CASSVNRGRTDTQYF.

The CDR3 reads CASSEGVGNQPQHF. The DNA for the CDR3 is TGTGCCAGCTCTGAGGGCGTGGGCAATCAGCCCCAGCATTTT. The rearrangement uses TRBV18 and TRBJ1-5; D ambiguous. Between the trimmed V and J ends, which lost 6 bases and 2 bases, there was a span of 11 bases. CDR3 length: 14 residues. Germline CDR1 and CDR2: KGHSH and LQKENI.

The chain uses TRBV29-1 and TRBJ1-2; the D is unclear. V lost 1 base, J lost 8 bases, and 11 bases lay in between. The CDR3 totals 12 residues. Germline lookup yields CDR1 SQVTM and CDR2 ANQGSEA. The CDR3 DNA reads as TGCAGCGTTGAAGCCTTAGAGGAAGGCTACACCTTC. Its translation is CSVEALEEGYTF.

CDR3 amino acids: CASKFRGTPGEQYF. The DNA of the CDR3 is TGTGCCAGCAAGTTTCGGGGGACTCCCGGCGAGCAGTACTTC. The rearrangement joins TRBV28 to TRBJ2-7; maybe TRBD2 (6 bases). The CDR3 contains 14 residues. Trimming took 7 bases from V and 6 from J, leaving 19 bases between them. Germline V CDR1 and CDR2: MDHEN, SYDVKM. The variable domain in full, with the rest retrieved from reference TRBV28 and TRBJ2-7, is DVKVTQSSRYLVKRTGEKVFLECVQDMDHENMFWYRQDPGLGLRLIYFSYDVKMKEKGDIPEGYSVSREKKERFSLILESASTNQTSMYLCASKFRGTPGEQYFGPGTRLTVT.

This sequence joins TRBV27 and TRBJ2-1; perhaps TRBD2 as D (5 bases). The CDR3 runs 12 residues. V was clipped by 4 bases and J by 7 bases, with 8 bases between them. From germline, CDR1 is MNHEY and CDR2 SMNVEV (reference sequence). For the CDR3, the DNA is TGTGCCAGCAGTTCCACGGGAAATGAGCAGTTCTTC. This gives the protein CASSSTGNEQFF.

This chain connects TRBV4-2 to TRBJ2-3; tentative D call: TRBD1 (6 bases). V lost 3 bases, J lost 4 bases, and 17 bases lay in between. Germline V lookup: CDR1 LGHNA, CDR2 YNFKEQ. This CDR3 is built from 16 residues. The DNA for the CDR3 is TGTGCCAGCAGCCAGGGCCCGGCCTCAGGGGCAGATACGCAGTATTTT. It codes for CASSQGPASGADTQYF.

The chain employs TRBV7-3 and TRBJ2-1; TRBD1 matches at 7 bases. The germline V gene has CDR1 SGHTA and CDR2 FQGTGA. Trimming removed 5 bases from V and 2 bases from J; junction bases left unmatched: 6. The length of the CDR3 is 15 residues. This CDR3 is CASSDPGQPYNEQFF. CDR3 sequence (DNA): TGTGCCAGCAGCGATCCGGGACAGCCCTACAATGAGCAGTTCTTC. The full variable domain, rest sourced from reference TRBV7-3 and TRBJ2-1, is GAGVSQTPSNKVTEKGKYVELRCDPISGHTALYWYRQSLGQGPEFLIYFQGTGAADDSGLPNDRFFAVRPEGSVSTLKIQRTERGDSAVYLCASSDPGQPYNEQFFGPGTRLTVL.